A single sample gave rise to the 25 T cell receptor beta chains below, sequenced in a study of cytomegalovirus exposure and HLA in healthy donors. Primers included in the PCR were 60 Vbeta and 13 Jbeta primers. The data were produced by immunoSEQ multiplex PCR, yet TCRdb's version contains in-frame clones alone and is incomplete. This table has some 150,000 clones, 71% appearing once. Sample: PBMCs. The receptors were sampled from a woman in her twenties or thirties in good health and CMV-seronegative.

The CDR3 protein is CASGGTGGGEAFF. The CDR3 bases are TGTGCCAGCGGCGGGACAGGGGGCGGTGAAGCTTTCTTT. The chain employs TRBV2 and TRBJ1-1, with 12 bases fitting TRBD1. The CDR3 length is 13 residues. The V segment lost 8 bases and the J segment 7 bases; nucleotides outside the gene matches: 5. Germline CDR1 SNHLY, CDR2 FYNNEI.

This CDR3 reads CASSIGDRVILLSEAFF. The CDR3, as DNA: TGTGCCAGTAGTATCGGAGACAGGGTCATTTTACTATCTGAAGCTTTCTTT. V and J are TRBV19 and TRBJ1-1; 7 nucleotides align to TRBD1. There are 17 residues in the CDR3. The junction had 16 bases not matched to a gene; V was cut back by 3 bases and J by 6 bases. Germline assignment: CDR1 LNHDA and CDR2 SQIVND (reference sequence). Drawing the rest from reference TRBV19 and TRBJ1-1, the complete variable domain is DGGITQSPKYLFRKEGQNVTLSCEQNLNHDAMYWYRQDPGQGLRLIYYSQIVNDFQKGDIAEGYSVSREKKESFPLTVTSAQKNPTAFYLCASSIGDRVILLSEAFFGQGTRLTVV.

The CDR3 here is CASSLVGAGGYTF. The CDR3 nucleotides are TGTGCCAGCAGCTTAGTAGGGGCTGGTGGCTACACCTTC. The rearrangement uses TRBV7-9 and TRBJ1-2, with D perhaps TRBD1 (5 bases). Germline V gene data show CDR1 as SEHNR and CDR2 as FQNEAQ (reference sequence). Trimming cost V 1 base and J 7 bases, with 10 bases left between them. The CDR3 contains 13 residues.

V and J are TRBV19 and TRBJ2-1; 11 nucleotides line up with TRBD2. Germline-derived CDR1 and CDR2 are LNHDA and SQIVND (reference sequence). The CDR3 runs to 16 residues. The junction had 8 bases not matched to a gene; V was cut back by 2 bases and J by 8 bases. The DNA of the CDR3 is TGTGCCAGTAGTATACGCCTTAGCGGGGGGGCCCATGAGCAGTTCTTC. It is translated as CASSIRLSGGAHEQFF. The entire variable domain, with the rest obtained from reference TRBV19 and TRBJ2-1, is as follows: DGGITQSPKYLFRKEGQNVTLSCEQNLNHDAMYWYRQDPGQGLRLIYYSQIVNDFQKGDIAEGYSVSREKKESFPLTVTSAQKNPTAFYLCASSIRLSGGAHEQFFGPGTRLTVL.

This rearrangement joins TRBV29-1 to TRBJ2-7; 7 nucleotides align to TRBD1. CDR1 and CDR2 from the germline V gene are SQVTM and ANQGSEA. With V trimmed by 6 bases and J by 3 bases, 8 bases remained unmatched. There are 13 residues in the CDR3. DNA of the CDR3: TGCAGCGTCAGAGGGACAGCCAACTACGAGCAGTACTTC. It encodes CSVRGTANYEQYF.

This chain connects TRBV29-1 to TRBJ2-5; 7 bases fit TRBD2. This CDR3 comprises 12 residues. The V and J ends lost 5 bases and 4 bases, in that order; junction bases with no gene match: 4. Germline loops: CDR1 SQVTM, CDR2 ANQGSEA. CDR3 amino acids: CSVRPGGETQYF. The CDR3 DNA is TGCAGCGTTCGGCCGGGAGGAGAGACCCAGTACTTC.

This clone was observed a single time. This chain uses TRBV27 with TRBJ1-4; 7 positions match TRBD1. V was clipped by 6 bases and J by 7 bases; unmatched bases: 8. This CDR3 contains 14 residues. Germline V gene lookup returns CDR1 MNHEY and CDR2 SMNVEV (reference sequence). The CDR3: CASSPRDRIEKLFF. The DNA for the CDR3 is TGTGCCAGCAGCCCCCGGGACAGAATTGAAAAACTGTTTTTT.

This rearrangement joins TRBV15 to TRBJ2-7; 13 nucleotides align to TRBD2. The CDR3 has 19 amino acids. Germline V gene lookup returns CDR1 LNHNV and CDR2 YYDKDF (reference sequence). J lost 4 bases, V lost 1 base, and 13 bases had no gene match. The CDR3 loop reads CATSRGLAGGRLPIYEQYF. CDR3 DNA: TGTGCCACCAGCAGAGGACTAGCGGGAGGACGCCTCCCGATTTACGAGCAGTACTTC.

The chain employs TRBV29-1 and TRBJ1-1, with 10 bases matching TRBD1. Germline loops: CDR1 SQVTM, CDR2 ANQGSEA. The V gene end was trimmed by 6 bases and the J gene end by 6 bases; junction bases not matched to a gene: 7. The CDR3 has 13 amino acids. CDR3 coding DNA: TGCAGCGTGGACAGGGGGTTTAACGCTGAAGCTTTCTTT. It specifies CSVDRGFNAEAFF.

The chain recombines TRBV10-3 with TRBJ1-3; D call uncertain. From germline, CDR1 is ENHRY and CDR2 SYGVKD. V was trimmed by 2 bases and J by 5 bases, leaving 4 bases between them. This CDR3 contains 12 residues. The CDR3 sequence is CAISEGRNTIYF. The CDR3 DNA reads as TGTGCCATCAGTGAGGGCAGAAACACCATATATTTT.

V is TRBV7-3 and J is TRBJ2-4; TRBD2 matches 11 bases. The V and J ends lost 2 bases and 4 bases, in that order; junction bases with no gene match: 13. CDR3 length: 19 residues. Germline V gives CDR1 SGHTA, CDR2 FQGTGA. CDR3 sequence reads: CASSLPGLAVKAFKNIQYF. The CDR3 bases are TGTGCCAGCAGCTTACCGGGACTAGCGGTAAAGGCATTTAAAAACATTCAGTACTTC.

The chain employs TRBV11-2 and TRBJ2-7; 9 bases are a match to TRBD2. Per the germline V gene, CDR1 is SGHAT and CDR2 is FQNNGV. The CDR3 is made up of 14 amino acids. With V trimmed by 5 bases and J by 4 bases, 6 bases remained unmatched. The CDR3 protein is CASSISGRGYEQYF. The CDR3 DNA follows: TGTGCCAGCAGCATTAGCGGGAGAGGGTACGAGCAGTACTTC.

The chain employs TRBV30 and TRBJ2-5, with D perhaps TRBD2 (6 bases). The DNA end lines up better with TRBJ2-7; the J call may be wrong. This CDR3 has 14 amino acids. Germline CDR1 is GTSNPN and CDR2 is SVGIG (reference sequence). The CDR3 bases are TGTGCCTGGAGTGTACAACCGGGAGTCTACGAGCAGTACTTC. Amino acids: CAWSVQPGVYEQYF.

Note on this clone: At one end, the junction sequence differs from germline, possibly due to a read error. The genes are TRBV7-9 and TRBJ2-2, with D hard to call. Germline V lookup: CDR1 SEHNR, CDR2 FQNEAQ (reference sequence). This CDR3 is 14 amino acids long. CDR3 sequence: CSSTKREFTGELFF. DNA for the CDR3: TGTTCCAGCACGAAAAGAGAGTTTACCGGGGAGCTGTTTTTT.

This clone was detected a few times. V usage is TRBV5-6 and J usage is TRBJ2-1, with 7 bases lining up with TRBD1. Germline V gene sequence: CDR1 SGHDT, CDR2 YYEEEE. The CDR3 is made up of 17 amino acids. V lost 4 bases to trimming and J lost 4 bases; unmatched junction nucleotides: 14. For the CDR3, the DNA is TGTGCCAGCAGCACGAGGGACAGAGTATATGTTTACAATGAGCAGTTCTTC. Translated, it gives CASSTRDRVYVYNEQFF.

The chain has TRBV30 and TRBJ2-1, with 12 bases identical to TRBD2. The CDR3 runs to 15 residues. J was trimmed by 7 bases and V by 1 base; bases with no gene match: 5. The V gene's germline CDR1 is GTSNPN and CDR2 SVGIG (reference sequence). DNA of the CDR3: TGTGCCTGGAGTGAAGGGACTAGCGGGTGGAATGAGCAGTTCTTC. This sequence encodes CAWSEGTSGWNEQFF.

Points on this clone: At the DNA level, this CDR3 is encoded by other sequences in the same sample as well. The chain uses TRBV6-5 and TRBJ2-7; D perhaps matches TRBD1 (6 bases). This CDR3 is built from 15 residues. Trimming shortened V by 9 bases and J by 2 bases, and 20 bases separated the two germline ends. CDR1 is MNHEY and CDR2 is SVGAGI in the germline V gene. CDR3 nucleotides: TGTGCCAGTTCAACAGGGATTGGAGTAGCCTACGAGCAGTACTTC. Protein sequence: CASSTGIGVAYEQYF.

The chain is built from TRBV11-2 and TRBJ2-6; unclear D gene. This CDR3 region has 17 residues. Germline lookup yields CDR1 SGHAT and CDR2 FQNNGV. The ends were cut back, 5 bases at V and 1 base at J, with 15 bases in the middle. The CDR3 DNA reads as TGTGCCAGCAGCCCTCTTTCTCTACGGTCTGGGGCCAACGTCCTGACTTTC. Encoded protein: CASSPLSLRSGANVLTF.

In regard to this clone: A junction boundary mismatches the germline segment, possibly from a read error. The V and J genes are TRBV7-7 and TRBJ2-2, with TRBD2 as a possible D gene (5 bases). This CDR3 has 14 amino acids. Germline values: CDR1 SSHAT, CDR2 FNYEAQ (reference sequence). The CDR3 DNA follows: TGTGCTAGCAGCCGCAGCGGAGGTGCCGGGGAGCTGTTTTTT. Protein sequence: CASSRSGGAGELFF.

This clone has a handful of counts. The chain couples TRBV5-6 to TRBJ1-2; weak D call: TRBD1 (5 bases). The V and J ends lost 0 bases and 8 bases respectively, with 17 bases between them. CDR1 and CDR2 (germline): SGHDT, YYEEEE. CDR3 length: 15 residues. CDR3 loop: CASSLGGRALEGYTF. In DNA form, the CDR3 reads TGTGCCAGCAGCTTGGGGGGCAGGGCCTTAGAAGGCTACACCTTC.

This chain uses TRBV4-3 with TRBJ2-2; D possibly corresponds to TRBD2 (6 bases). The CDR3 spans 16 residues. Germline lookup yields CDR1 LGHNA and CDR2 YSLEER. V lost 4 bases, J lost 1 base, and 13 bases lay in between. The CDR3 loop is CASSPVAGRNTGELFF. CDR3 nucleotides: TGCGCCAGCAGCCCGGTGGCGGGGCGGAACACCGGGGAGCTGTTTTTT.

The V call is TRBV2, the J call TRBJ1-5, with D possibly being TRBD1 (5 bases). CDR3 size: 14 residues. V lost 8 bases and J lost 0, with 11 bases in between. CDR1 is SNHLY, CDR2 FYNNEI, per germline. CDR3 nucleotide sequence: TGTGCCAGCGGGGCAGGGTTTAGCAATCAGCCCCAGCATTTT. It yields the protein CASGAGFSNQPQHF.

This clone was picked up a small number of times. The chain recombines TRBV6-1 with TRBJ1-4; TRBD1 agrees at 9 bases. Germline trimming cut 4 bases from V and 8 bases from J; bases unmatched to any gene: 14. Germline CDR1 reads MNHNS; CDR2 reads SASEGT. The CDR3 is 17 residues long. CDR3 sequence (DNA): TGTGCCAGCAGTGGGACAGGGGATTTACTCGGCCCAGAAAAACTGTTTTTT. Its translation is CASSGTGDLLGPEKLFF.

Written as DNA, the CDR3 is TGTGCCAGCAGTGTTTCAATAGATGGCTACACCTTC. Protein sequence: CASSVSIDGYTF. The V gene is TRBV2, the J gene TRBJ1-2; D remains ambiguous. With 4 bases removed from V and 6 bases from J, the gap between germline ends came to 9 bases. Germline V gives CDR1 SNHLY, CDR2 FYNNEI. The CDR3 spans 12 residues.

The rearrangement links TRBV7-9 to TRBJ2-7; a possible D gene is TRBD2 (5 bases). Germline CDR1 reads SEHNR; CDR2 reads FQNEAQ (reference sequence). This CDR3 comprises 13 residues. Between the trimmed V and J ends, which lost 5 bases and 3 bases, there was a span of 11 bases. The CDR3 region is CASSPREVYEQYF. The CDR3 nucleotides are TGTGCCAGCAGCCCTCGGGAAGTCTACGAGCAGTACTTC. The variable domain in full, completed from reference TRBV7-9 and TRBJ2-7, reads DTGVSQNPRHKITKRGQNVTFRCDPISEHNRLYWYRQTLGQGPEFLTYFQNEAQLEKSRLLSDRFSAERPKGSFSTLEIQRTEQGDSAMYLCASSPREVYEQYFGPGTRLTVT.